A single sample gave rise to the 19 T cell receptor beta chains below, sequenced in a study of cytomegalovirus exposure and HLA in healthy donors. PCR used 60 Vbeta primers and 13 Jbeta primers. Method: immunoSEQ multiplex PCR; TCRdb's copy keeps in-frame clones and lacks some. The profile shows around 300,000 clones, roughly 90% of them singletons. The sequencing input was PBMCs. Receptors originate from a woman under 30 in good health and CMV-seronegative.

This clone showed up just once. The chain employs TRBV10-3 and TRBJ2-7, with D perhaps TRBD2 (6 bases). This CDR3 has 14 amino acids. Trimming took off 10 bases at V and 0 bases at J, with 16 bases between the two ends. From germline, CDR1 is ENHRY and CDR2 SYGVKD. CDR3 bases: TGTGCCACGCGAGCTGGGGGGAGCTCCTACGAGCAGTACTTC. The encoded protein is CATRAGGSSYEQYF.

The genes are TRBV6-5 and TRBJ2-7; no firm D call. Germline V lookup: CDR1 MNHEY, CDR2 SVGAGI. This CDR3 has 16 amino acids. With 0 bases removed from V and 5 bases from J, the gap between germline ends came to 17 bases. DNA for the CDR3: TGTGCCAGCAGTTACTCGGCGGAATGGAGTCCCGACGAGCAGTACTTC. It yields the protein CASSYSAEWSPDEQYF.

The V and J genes are TRBV2 and TRBJ2-5; 8 positions match TRBD2. Looked up from germline, CDR1 is SNHLY and CDR2 is FYNNEI. The CDR3 totals 18 residues. Trimming removed 5 bases from V and 5 bases from J; junction bases left unmatched: 19. The CDR3 loop is CASSPSRSGGPFMETQYF. In nucleotides, the CDR3 is TGTGCCAGCAGTCCCTCACGATCGGGGGGGCCTTTTATGGAGACCCAGTACTTC.

The chain employs TRBV6-5 and TRBJ2-7; the match to TRBD1 covers 7 bases. The ends lost 2 bases at V and 3 bases at J; junction bases unmatched: 7. Germline-derived CDR1 and CDR2 are MNHEY and SVGAGI. The CDR3 consists of 15 residues. The CDR3 DNA sequence: TGTGCCAGCAGTTACCTACGACAGGGCAACTACGAGCAGTACTTC. Translated, it gives CASSYLRQGNYEQYF.

The rearrangement uses TRBV27 and TRBJ2-7; 7 bases align to TRBD1. The CDR3 contains 13 residues. Germline trimming cut 6 bases from V and 3 bases from J; bases unmatched to any gene: 5. Germline-derived CDR1 and CDR2 are MNHEY and SMNVEV (reference sequence). The CDR3 reads CASRGQRGYEQYF. In DNA form, the CDR3 reads TGTGCCAGCAGGGGACAGAGGGGCTACGAGCAGTACTTC.

CDR3 in amino acids: CASSRSGTGNEQFF. CDR3 DNA sequence: TGTGCCAGCAGTAGATCCGGGACAGGGAATGAGCAGTTCTTC. The chain couples TRBV27 to TRBJ2-1, with 9 bases identical to TRBD1. CDR1 is MNHEY, CDR2 SMNVEV, per germline (reference sequence). Trimming at V came to 5 bases and at J to 7 bases, leaving 6 bases not matched to a gene. The CDR3 runs 14 residues.

This chain connects TRBV4-2 to TRBJ1-1; 7 bases align to TRBD1. J lost 3 bases, V lost 3 bases, and 4 bases had no gene match. The length of the CDR3 is 14 residues. Germline V gene sequence: CDR1 LGHNA, CDR2 YNFKEQ. The CDR3 reads CASSQSTGDTEAFF. CDR3 coding DNA: TGTGCCAGCAGCCAGTCCACAGGGGACACTGAAGCTTTCTTT.

CDR3 in amino acids: CASSPRGQRGTNEQYF. The DNA for the CDR3 is TGTGCCAGCAGCCCTAGAGGACAGCGGGGGACGAACGAGCAGTACTTC. The chain combines TRBV7-8 with TRBJ2-7; TRBD2 aligns across 8 bases. Germline V lookup: CDR1 SGHVS, CDR2 FQNEAQ. The CDR3 covers 16 residues. The V segment lost 5 bases and the J segment 5 bases; nucleotides outside the gene matches: 14.

This chain links TRBV6-1 with TRBJ1-3, with D maybe TRBD1 (5 bases). Germline loops: CDR1 MNHNS, CDR2 SASEGT. With 3 bases removed from V and 1 base from J, the gap between germline ends came to 25 bases. There are 20 residues in the CDR3. The CDR3 sequence: CASSEAVAGILVASGNTIYF. CDR3 nucleotides: TGTGCCAGCAGTGAGGCCGTTGCAGGGATCCTAGTGGCATCTGGAAACACCATATATTTT.

The V gene is TRBV4-1, the J gene TRBJ2-6, with D unresolved. Trimming took 0 bases from V and 1 from J, leaving 16 bases between them. The length of the CDR3 is 19 residues. Per germline, CDR1 MGHRA and CDR2 YSYEKL. The CDR3 coding sequence is TGCGCCAGCAGCCAAGATATTGAGTCGGGTGCTTCTGGGGCCAACGTCCTGACTTTC. This gives the protein CASSQDIESGASGANVLTF.

The CDR3 nucleotides read TGTGCCAGCAGCGTAACCCCTGGGACAGGGGGCGCGACCGGGGAGCTGTTTTTT. This encodes CASSVTPGTGGATGELFF. The gene calls are TRBV9 and TRBJ2-2; 12 bases map to TRBD1. The germline V gene has CDR1 SGDLS and CDR2 YYNGEE. The J segment lost 5 bases and the V segment lost 1 base, leaving 9 bases of the junction unmatched. CDR3 size: 18 residues.

This chain connects TRBV5-6 to TRBJ1-2, with TRBD1 matching 10 bases. The length of the CDR3 is 16 residues. In germline, CDR1 is SGHDT, CDR2 YYEEEE. V shed 0 bases and J 5 bases; nucleotides not matched to a gene: 7. The CDR3 loop is CASSLELRTGGYGYTF. Here the CDR3 DNA reads TGTGCCAGCAGCTTGGAACTTCGGACAGGGGGGTATGGCTACACCTTC. Supplemented by reference TRBV5-6 and TRBJ1-2, the full variable domain reads DAGVTQSPTHLIKTRGQQVTLRCSPKSGHDTVSWYQQALGQGPQFIFQYYEEEERQRGNFPDRFSGHQFPNYSSELNVNALLLGDSALYLCASSLELRTGGYGYTFGSGTRLTVV.

V gene TRBV5-1 combines with J gene TRBJ2-7; 9 bases are shared with TRBD1. J gave up 5 bases and V 2 bases, and 11 bases lay outside the gene matches. From germline, CDR1 is SGHRS and CDR2 YFSETQ. CDR3 length: 16 amino acids. The CDR3 sequence is CASSLGTGFLADEQYF. CDR3 DNA sequence: TGCGCCAGCAGCTTAGGGACAGGGTTCCTTGCTGACGAGCAGTACTTC.

The rearrangement uses TRBV7-3 and TRBJ2-1; 8 nucleotides match TRBD2. CDR3 size: 13 residues. Germline V gene data show CDR1 as SGHTA and CDR2 as FQGTGA. V lost 6 bases and J lost 9; bases outside the gene matches: 7. In DNA, the CDR3 is TGTGCCAGCAGTATTAGCGGGGTCAGTGAGCAGTTCTTC. This gives the protein CASSISGVSEQFF.

The J gene is TRBJ2-1, the V gene TRBV10-1; 10 bases align to TRBD2. There are 16 residues in the CDR3. Looked up from germline, CDR1 is WNHNN and CDR2 is SYGVQD (reference sequence). The ends lost 6 bases at V and 7 bases at J; junction bases unmatched: 12. The CDR3 DNA is TGCGCCAGCAGCGACAGAGCGGGGGGGCCGATGAATGAGCAGTTCTTC. It specifies CASSDRAGGPMNEQFF.

The chain joins TRBV6-4 to TRBJ1-2; D gene ambiguous. V was cut by 6 bases and J by 2 bases, with 16 bases left in between. The CDR3 is 15 amino acids. Germline V lookup: CDR1 MRHNA, CDR2 SNTAGT. The CDR3 DNA reads as TGTGCCAGCAGCCGGGATTCCACGGGGAACTATGGCTACACCTTC. This translates into CASSRDSTGNYGYTF.

The chain uses TRBV11-2 and TRBJ1-4; TRBD1 matches 9 bases. V was clipped by 6 bases and J by 6 bases; unmatched bases: 11. Germline V gives CDR1 SGHAT, CDR2 FQNNGV. The CDR3 is 16 residues long. CDR3 loop: CASRRTGGKVDEKLFF. The CDR3 coding sequence is TGTGCCAGCAGACGTACAGGGGGCAAGGTGGATGAAAAACTGTTTTTT.

This sequence joins TRBV14 and TRBJ2-2, with a tentative D call TRBD1 (6 bases). The CDR3 runs to 17 residues. Germline CDR1 is SGHDN and CDR2 is FVKESK. Trimming took 6 bases from V and 4 from J, leaving 21 bases between them. The DNA for the CDR3 is TGTGCCAGCAGAGCAGGGGCTCCTCTTTTCGGCACCGGGGAGCTGTTTTTT. Translated, it gives CASRAGAPLFGTGELFF.

The V and J genes are TRBV6-5 and TRBJ2-3; 8 bases are shared with TRBD2. Per the germline V gene, CDR1 is MNHEY and CDR2 is SVGAGI. J was trimmed by 1 base and V by 6 bases; bases with no gene match: 6. CDR3 length: 15 amino acids. The CDR3 bases are TGTGCCAGCAGGGGCGGGGGGCTTGGCACAGATACGCAGTATTTT. As protein: CASRGGGLGTDTQYF.